Listed here are 2 T cell receptor beta chains from one sample, sequenced in a study of vaccination and CD4 T cells after COVID-19. The Oncomine TCR Beta short-read assay sequenced DNA from cultured CD4+ T cells. TCRdb analysed the PCR reads with MiXCR anew, one entry per CDR3 protein. The sample lists around 18,000 distinct CDR3 sequences; about half were seen once. Regarding treatment: approximately 10-day PBMC culture with coronavirus spike peptide pools or control peptides (ViraFEST assay). Their cognate antigens are unknown. The source was CD4+ T cells from blood, cultured in vitro, collected before SARS-CoV-2 vaccination. The receptors derive from a human donor who had recovered from COVID-19.

The chain has TRBV4-3 and TRBJ1-5, with 7 bases fitting TRBD1. Germline V lookup: CDR1 LGHNA, CDR2 YSLEER. The CDR3 totals 13 residues. The J segment lost 6 bases and the V segment lost 10 bases, leaving 9 bases of the junction unmatched. The CDR3 spells CATSTGLGQPQHF. CDR3 bases: TGCGCCACTTCGACAGGGTTAGGTCAGCCCCAGCATTTT.

The CDR3 DNA sequence: TGCAGTGCTAGAGATCCCAGGGGGCCAGATACGCAGTATTTT. This codes for CSARDPRGPDTQYF. The chain is built from TRBV20-1 and TRBJ2-3; 8 nucleotides line up with TRBD1. The CDR3 has 14 amino acids. V lost 0 bases to trimming and J lost 4 bases; unmatched junction nucleotides: 3. Germline CDR1 DFQATT, CDR2 SNEGSKA (reference sequence).